These 9 T cell receptor beta chains came from one sample sequenced in a study of glioma-infiltrating T cells. Amplification of TCR alpha and beta CDR3 regions from RNA used iRepertoire nested multiplex PCR. One entry per CDR3 protein, called by TCRdb with MiXCR from the multiplex PCR reads. The table has tens of thousands of distinct CDR3 sequences, around 42% seen once. The sample was glioma tissue, nonneoplastic brain tissue, or PBMCs (not recorded which). The receptors stem from a human donor with low-grade glioma or glioblastoma, undergoing nonglioma brain surgery, or in good health (not recorded which).

Comment on this clonotype: The junction differs from germline at one of its ends, possibly a read error. The V gene is TRBV19, the J gene TRBJ2-3; D is ambiguous. Germline V gene data show CDR1 as LNHDA and CDR2 as SQIVND (reference sequence). There are 11 residues in the CDR3. The CDR3 nucleotides are TGTGCCGGTAGTGTCACAGATAAGCAGTATTTT. Translation: CAGSVTDKQYF.

Turning to this clonotype: The junction departs from the called germline gene at one end, perhaps through a read error. The chain carries TRBV9 and TRBJ2-6; the D gene could be TRBD1 or TRBD2 (5 bases each). This CDR3 has 13 residues. CDR1 is SGDLS, CDR2 YYNGEE, per germline. The DNA for the CDR3 is TGTGCCTCTACTCCTACCGGGGCCGACGTCCTGACTTTC. Translation: CASTPTGADVLTF.

The table lists this clonotype with many counts. Mismatch with germline at one junction end may stem from a read error. The chain links TRBV7-9 to TRBJ2-2; weak D call: TRBD2 (6 bases). The CDR3 is made up of 13 amino acids. CDR1 is SEHNR, CDR2 FQNEAQ, per germline (reference sequence). The CDR3 loop is CASRAPLTGGLFF. The CDR3 DNA is TGTGCCAGCAGAGCTCCTCTCACCGGGGGGCTGTTTTTT.

This clonotype was seen a single time. This chain links TRBV29-1 with TRBJ2-7; D may be TRBD1 or TRBD2 (5 bases each). The V gene lost 2 bases and the J gene lost 6 bases, with 17 bases spanning the gap. Germline CDR1 is SQVTM and CDR2 is ANQGSEA. The CDR3 covers 14 residues. In DNA, the CDR3 is TGCAGCGTTGAAAGGGCCATCGGGGACGGCGAGCAGTACTTC. Translating it yields CSVERAIGDGEQYF.

This clonotype is judged medium-sized. The rearrangement joins TRBV6-1 to TRBJ1-2; D is uncertain. The CDR3 sequence is 13 residues long. V gave up 2 bases and J gave up 2 bases, with 6 bases separating them. The germline V gene encodes CDR1 MNHNS and CDR2 SASEGT. The CDR3 coding sequence is TGTGCCAGCAGTGAACGGAAGAACTATGGCTACACCTTC. It yields the protein CASSERKNYGYTF.

For this clonotype: A read error may explain this, as a much larger clone is one base away. V gene TRBV5-1 combines with J gene TRBJ1-2; 11 positions match TRBD1. Germline V lookup: CDR1 SGHRS, CDR2 YFSETQ. After removal of 4 bases from V and 8 bases from J, the junction contained 4 bases not matched to a gene. The CDR3 sequence is 13 residues long. CDR3 coding DNA: TGCGCCAGCAGCCCCCGGACAGGGGGCGGCTACACCTTC. Its translation: CASSPRTGGGYTF.

This clonotype was seen a few times. The V gene is TRBV15, the J gene TRBJ2-3; D gene unclear. Germline V CDR1 and CDR2: LNHNV, YYDKDF (reference sequence). This CDR3 has 13 amino acids. The V end lost 5 bases, the J end lost 6 bases, and 12 bases lay between the germline ends. In nucleotides, the CDR3 is TGTGCCACCAGCGCCCCAGCTTCGGATACGCAGTATTTT. This encodes CATSAPASDTQYF.

This clonotype was observed a single time. This may arise from a read error, as a much more abundant clone is one base away. The chain uses TRBV18 and TRBJ2-7, with TRBD2 matching 8 bases. V shed 7 bases, J shed 3 bases, and the junction held 8 bases outside the gene matches. The CDR3 contains 14 residues. Germline V gives CDR1 KGHSH, CDR2 LQKENI. The CDR3 is CASFIAGKYYEQYF. CDR3 in DNA: TGTGCCAGCTTTATAGCGGGGAAATACTACGAGCAGTACTTC. The full variable domain, completed using reference TRBV18 and TRBJ2-7, is NAGVMQNPRHLVRRRGQEARLRCSPMKGHSHVYWYRQLPEEGLKFMVYLQKENIIDESGMPKERFSAEFPKEGPSILRIQQVVRGDSAAYFCASFIAGKYYEQYFGPGTRLTVT.

This clonotype has ten or more counts. The V gene is TRBV2, the J gene TRBJ1-1; D is possibly TRBD1 (5 bases). This CDR3 has 12 amino acids. The germline V gene has CDR1 SNHLY and CDR2 FYNNEI. Deletions cut 6 bases from V and 7 bases from J, with 12 bases between. The CDR3 loop is CASRRRGGEAFF. In DNA, the CDR3 is TGTGCCAGCAGGAGACGGGGGGGTGAAGCTTTCTTT.